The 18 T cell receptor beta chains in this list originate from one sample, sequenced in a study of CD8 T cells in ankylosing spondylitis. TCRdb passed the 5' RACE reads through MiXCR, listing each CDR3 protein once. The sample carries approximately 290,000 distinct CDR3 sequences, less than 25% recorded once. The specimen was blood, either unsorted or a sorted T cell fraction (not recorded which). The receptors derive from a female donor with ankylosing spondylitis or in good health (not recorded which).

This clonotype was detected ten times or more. The DNA of the CDR3 is TGCAGCGCCGGCTTCCTCGTGCGCGGGAGGGATTACGAGCAGTACTTC. Encoded protein: CSAGFLVRGRDYEQYF. The chain recombines TRBV29-1 with TRBJ2-7, with 9 bases matching TRBD2. CDR1 is SQVTM, CDR2 ANQGSEA, per germline. CDR3 length equals 16 residues. The ends lost 7 bases at V and 4 bases at J; junction bases unmatched: 17.

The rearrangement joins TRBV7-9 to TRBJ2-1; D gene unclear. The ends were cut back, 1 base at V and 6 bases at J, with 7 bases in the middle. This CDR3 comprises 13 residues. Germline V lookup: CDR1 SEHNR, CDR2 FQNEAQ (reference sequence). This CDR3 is CASSLGPFNEQFF. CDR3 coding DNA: TGTGCCAGCAGCTTAGGGCCGTTCAATGAGCAGTTCTTC.

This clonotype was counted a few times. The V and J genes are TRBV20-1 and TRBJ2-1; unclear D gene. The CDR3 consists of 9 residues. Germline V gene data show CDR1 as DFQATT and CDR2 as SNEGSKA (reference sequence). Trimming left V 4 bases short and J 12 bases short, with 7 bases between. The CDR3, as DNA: TGCAGTGCTACCCCGCGGCAGTTCTTC. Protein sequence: CSATPRQFF.

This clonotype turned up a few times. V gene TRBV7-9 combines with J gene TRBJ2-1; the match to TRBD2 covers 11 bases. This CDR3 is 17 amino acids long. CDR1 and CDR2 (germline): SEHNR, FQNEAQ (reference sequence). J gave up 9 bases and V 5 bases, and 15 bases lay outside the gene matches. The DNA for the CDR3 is TGTGCCAGCAGCCACCCGACCGCTAGCGGGAGGAGGGGTGAGCAGTTCTTC. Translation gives CASSHPTASGRRGEQFF.

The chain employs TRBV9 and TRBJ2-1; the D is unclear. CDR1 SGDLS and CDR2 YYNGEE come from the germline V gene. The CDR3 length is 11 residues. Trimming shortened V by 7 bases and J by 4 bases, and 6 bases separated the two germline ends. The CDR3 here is CASGSYNEQFF. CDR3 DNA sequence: TGTGCCAGCGGCTCGTACAATGAGCAGTTCTTC.

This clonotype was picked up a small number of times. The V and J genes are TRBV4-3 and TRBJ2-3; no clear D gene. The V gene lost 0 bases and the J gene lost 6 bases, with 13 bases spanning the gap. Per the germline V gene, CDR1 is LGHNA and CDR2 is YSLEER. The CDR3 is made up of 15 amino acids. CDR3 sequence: CASSQDLVAHDTQYF. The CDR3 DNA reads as TGCGCCAGCAGCCAAGATCTCGTGGCCCATGATACGCAGTATTTT.

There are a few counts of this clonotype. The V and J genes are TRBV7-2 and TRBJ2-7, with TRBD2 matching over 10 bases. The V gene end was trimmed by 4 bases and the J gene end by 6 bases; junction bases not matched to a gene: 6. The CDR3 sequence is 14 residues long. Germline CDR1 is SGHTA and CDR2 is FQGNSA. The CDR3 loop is CASSYTSGISEQYF. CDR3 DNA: TGTGCCAGCAGCTATACTAGCGGGATTTCCGAGCAGTACTTC.

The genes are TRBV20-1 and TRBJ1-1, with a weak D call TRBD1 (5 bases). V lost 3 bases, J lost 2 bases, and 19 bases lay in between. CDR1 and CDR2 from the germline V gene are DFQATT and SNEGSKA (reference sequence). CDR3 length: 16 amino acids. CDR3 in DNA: TGCAGTGCTAGTAGCCCCGGGGCTCTTAGTAACACTGAAGCTTTCTTT. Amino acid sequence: CSASSPGALSNTEAFF.

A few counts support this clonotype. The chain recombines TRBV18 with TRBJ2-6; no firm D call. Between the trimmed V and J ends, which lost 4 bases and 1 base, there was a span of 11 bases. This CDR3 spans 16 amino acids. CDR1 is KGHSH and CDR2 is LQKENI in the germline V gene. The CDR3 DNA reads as TGTGCCAGCTCACGACCTCGTGGGTCTGGGGCCAACGTCCTGACTTTC. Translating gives CASSRPRGSGANVLTF.

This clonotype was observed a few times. CDR3 sequence: CASSPRDRSGYTF. In DNA form, the CDR3 reads TGTGCCAGCTCACCACGTGACAGGAGCGGCTACACCTTC. V and J are TRBV18 and TRBJ1-2; weak D call: TRBD1 (6 bases). V lost 1 base to trimming and J lost 8 bases, with 11 bases between them. The CDR3 has 13 amino acids. Germline V lookup: CDR1 KGHSH, CDR2 LQKENI.

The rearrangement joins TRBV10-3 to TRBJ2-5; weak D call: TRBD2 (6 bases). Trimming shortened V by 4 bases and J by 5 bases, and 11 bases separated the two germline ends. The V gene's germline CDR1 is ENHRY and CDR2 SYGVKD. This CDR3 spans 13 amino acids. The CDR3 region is CAISAQGGETQYF. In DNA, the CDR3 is TGTGCCATCAGTGCCCAAGGAGGGGAGACCCAGTACTTC.

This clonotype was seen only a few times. CDR3 amino acids: CASRSNLAGKNNEQFF. The CDR3, as DNA: TGTGCCAGCAGAAGCAATCTAGCCGGAAAAAACAATGAGCAGTTCTTC. The V and J genes are TRBV12-3 or TRBV12-4 and TRBJ2-1; the D gene is possibly TRBD2 (5 bases). CDR3 size: 16 residues. The V and J ends lost 6 bases and 5 bases respectively, with 20 bases between them.

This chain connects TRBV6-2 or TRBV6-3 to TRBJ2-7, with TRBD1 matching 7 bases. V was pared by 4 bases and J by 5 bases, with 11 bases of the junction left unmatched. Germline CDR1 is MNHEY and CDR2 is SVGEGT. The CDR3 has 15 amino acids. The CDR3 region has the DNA TGTGCCAGCAGTTTCCTTGAGGGGGCGCGGCACGAGCAGTACTTC. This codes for CASSFLEGARHEQYF.

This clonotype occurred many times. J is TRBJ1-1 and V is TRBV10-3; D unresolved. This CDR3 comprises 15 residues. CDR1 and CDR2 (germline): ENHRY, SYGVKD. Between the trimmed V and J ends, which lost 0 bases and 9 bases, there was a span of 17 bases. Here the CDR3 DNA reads TGTGCCATCAGTGAGTCGATATCAGGACCACGGAAAGCTTTCTTT. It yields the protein CAISESISGPRKAFF.

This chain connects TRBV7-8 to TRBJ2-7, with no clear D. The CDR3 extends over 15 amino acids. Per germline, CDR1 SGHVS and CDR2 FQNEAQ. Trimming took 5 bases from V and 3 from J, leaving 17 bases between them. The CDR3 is CASSATFPFVYEQYF. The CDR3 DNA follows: TGTGCCAGCAGCGCCACGTTCCCCTTCGTCTACGAGCAGTACTTC.

This CDR3 is CASSELAAGTQNTEAFF. The CDR3 nucleotides read TGTGCCAGCAGTGAACTAGCTGCCGGGACCCAGAACACTGAAGCTTTCTTT. The J gene is TRBJ1-1, the V gene TRBV6-2 or TRBV6-3; TRBD1 might be the D (5 bases). The CDR3 totals 17 residues. The ends were cut back, 5 bases at V and 1 base at J, with 20 bases in the middle. From germline, CDR1 is MNHEY and CDR2 SVGEGT.

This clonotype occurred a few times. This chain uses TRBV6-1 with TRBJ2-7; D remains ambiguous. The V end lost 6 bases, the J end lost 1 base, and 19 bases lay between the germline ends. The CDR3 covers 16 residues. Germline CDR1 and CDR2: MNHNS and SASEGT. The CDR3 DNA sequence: TGTGCCAGCAGCTCGGCGAAGGCGGACCAATCCTACGAGCAGTACTTC. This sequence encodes CASSSAKADQSYEQYF.

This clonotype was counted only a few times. CDR3 bases: TGCAGCGTTGAAGGGACAAGCACTGAAGCTTTCTTT. Translated, it gives CSVEGTSTEAFF. V is TRBV29-1 and J is TRBJ1-1; D is possibly TRBD1 (5 bases). The V gene's germline CDR1 is SQVTM and CDR2 ANQGSEA. Trimming cost V 1 base and J 4 bases, with 7 bases left between them. There are 12 residues in the CDR3.